The 27 T cell receptor beta chains below were found in one sample sequenced in a study of T cells in Graves' hyperthyroidism and ophthalmopathy. Researchers amplified the TCR beta CDR3 regions from RNA transcripts. Using the HTBI primer set, a first-round RT-PCR was run on the TCR CDR3. TCRdb redid the calling of the multiplex PCR reads with MiXCR, one entry per CDR3 protein. The sample gives 330,000 or so distinct CDR3 sequences, roughly 18% of which show up once; less than 45% is in the top ten. The sample was blood. Receptors were obtained from a man aged 45-65 years with Graves' ophthalmopathy.

V gene TRBV19 combines with J gene TRBJ2-5; the D gene is possibly TRBD2 (5 bases). This CDR3 region has 16 residues. CDR1 and CDR2 (germline): LNHDA, SQIVND (reference sequence). Trimming took off 3 bases at V and 5 bases at J, with 19 bases between the two ends. CDR3 in amino acids: CASSMGSPGNWETQYF. CDR3 sequence (DNA): TGTGCCAGTAGTATGGGTAGCCCGGGGAATTGGGAGACCCAGTACTTC.

This clonotype was counted many times. This rearrangement joins TRBV6-1 to TRBJ2-7; 8 nucleotides align to TRBD2. J lost 4 bases, V lost 5 bases, and 10 bases had no gene match. Germline V lookup: CDR1 MNHNS, CDR2 SASEGT. This CDR3 has 15 amino acids. Here the CDR3 DNA reads TGTGCCAGCAGTTACAGAGCGGGAGACTGGTACGAGCAGTACTTC. This codes for CASSYRAGDWYEQYF.

This clonotype was picked up a small number of times. The chain joins TRBV6-1 to TRBJ1-5; D possibly corresponds to TRBD1 (5 bases). This CDR3 contains 16 residues. V was clipped by 4 bases and J by 7 bases, with 20 bases between them. The V gene's germline CDR1 is MNHNS and CDR2 SASEGT. The CDR3 DNA is TGTGCCAGCAGTGGATTTCGGACACCAGCATCCCAGCCCCAGCATTTT. As protein: CASSGFRTPASQPQHF.

The V call is TRBV19, the J call TRBJ2-7; the match to TRBD2 covers 8 bases. Germline CDR1 is LNHDA and CDR2 is SQIVND (reference sequence). CDR3 length equals 14 residues. The trim removed 7 bases at V and 1 base at J, leaving 6 bases unmatched. The chain's CDR3 is CASKTSGSSYEQYF. For the CDR3, the DNA is TGTGCCAGTAAAACCAGCGGGAGTTCCTACGAGCAGTACTTC. Full variable domain (outside the CDR3, taken from reference TRBV19 and TRBJ2-7): DGGITQSPKYLFRKEGQNVTLSCEQNLNHDAMYWYRQDPGQGLRLIYYSQIVNDFQKGDIAEGYSVSREKKESFPLTVTSAQKNPTAFYLCASKTSGSSYEQYFGPGTRLTVT.

In this sample, this clonotype turned up many times. The rearrangement links TRBV3-1 to TRBJ2-3; TRBD1 matches 8 bases. This CDR3 has 14 amino acids. The germline V gene encodes CDR1 LGHDT and CDR2 YNNKEL (reference sequence). After removal of 6 bases from V and 2 bases from J, the junction contained 4 bases not matched to a gene. The CDR3 sequence: CASRRQGATDTQYF. The DNA for the CDR3 is TGTGCCAGCAGACGGCAGGGGGCCACAGATACGCAGTATTTT.

V is TRBV11-2 and J is TRBJ1-3, with unresolved D. Trimming pared 4 bases from V and 4 bases from J, leaving 11 bases between. This CDR3 is built from 14 residues. Germline assignment: CDR1 SGHAT and CDR2 FQNNGV. The CDR3 nucleotides are TGTGCCAGCAGCTCACTAGTAGCCGGAAACACCATATATTTT. It encodes CASSSLVAGNTIYF.

This clonotype appeared once. J is TRBJ2-1 and V is TRBV9, with 10 positions matching TRBD1. The CDR3 is made up of 16 amino acids. Germline V gives CDR1 SGDLS, CDR2 YYNGEE. V trimming: 2 bases; J trimming: 8 bases; junction bases outside the gene matches: 10. CDR3 protein: CASSVRPGQGRDEQFF. The DNA of the CDR3 is TGTGCCAGCAGCGTGAGGCCGGGACAGGGGAGGGATGAGCAGTTCTTC.

This clonotype occurred many times. The gene calls are TRBV11-2 and TRBJ2-1; 8 bases align to TRBD2. V was pared by 6 bases and J by 9 bases, with 7 bases of the junction left unmatched. This CDR3 spans 13 amino acids. Germline V lookup: CDR1 SGHAT, CDR2 FQNNGV. This chain's CDR3 is CASRDGRASEQFF. The CDR3 coding sequence is TGTGCCAGCAGGGACGGGAGGGCCAGTGAGCAGTTCTTC.

Turning to this clonotype: A much larger clone sits a single nucleotide away, making a read error possible. For the CDR3, the DNA is TGTGCCAGCAGCGTATCCGGGGCAGGGTTGCAGCCCCAGCATTTT. Translated: CASSVSGAGLQPQHF. This chain connects TRBV3-1 to TRBJ1-5; D may be TRBD1 (5 bases). The CDR3 length is 15 residues. V gave up 5 bases and J gave up 7 bases, with 18 bases separating them. CDR1 and CDR2 (germline): LGHDT, YNNKEL (reference sequence).

The chain combines TRBV28 with TRBJ2-7, with TRBD1 matching over 8 bases. Trimming removed 5 bases from V and 3 bases from J; junction bases left unmatched: 6. CDR3 length: 14 residues. Germline V gives CDR1 MDHEN, CDR2 SYDVKM. The CDR3 loop reads CASSLQGVIYEQYF. Written as DNA, the CDR3 is TGTGCCAGCAGTCTACAGGGGGTCATCTACGAGCAGTACTTC. Looking up the rest from reference TRBV28 and TRBJ2-7 gives the full variable domain: DVKVTQSSRYLVKRTGEKVFLECVQDMDHENMFWYRQDPGLGLRLIYFSYDVKMKEKGDIPEGYSVSREKKERFSLILESASTNQTSMYLCASSLQGVIYEQYFGPGTRLTVT.

Regarding this clonotype: A read error may produce the germline difference seen at one junction end. The chain has TRBV12-5 and TRBJ2-4; D is unclear. The germline gives CDR1 LGHNT, CDR2 FRNRAP. The CDR3 contains 17 residues. The CDR3 reads CARAPPVLALSKNIRYF. The CDR3, as DNA: TGTGCTAGGGCCCCCCCCGTCCTGGCTTTATCCAAAAACATTCGGTACTTC.

This clonotype was detected many times. The genes are TRBV20-1 and TRBJ2-1; 10 nucleotides line up with TRBD2. The germline V gene encodes CDR1 DFQATT and CDR2 SNEGSKA (reference sequence). The J segment lost 9 bases and the V segment lost 1 base, leaving 15 bases of the junction unmatched. The CDR3 is made up of 17 amino acids. Written as DNA, the CDR3 is TGCAGTGCTAGAGCTCCCCTAGCGGGAGCCACTACCGGTGAGCAGTTCTTC. Amino acids: CSARAPLAGATTGEQFF.

This chain joins TRBV20-1 and TRBJ2-1; D remains unclear. Germline-derived CDR1 and CDR2 are DFQATT and SNEGSKA (reference sequence). With 8 bases removed from V and 5 bases from J, the gap between germline ends came to 10 bases. The CDR3 consists of 11 residues. For the CDR3, the DNA is TGCAGTCGGGCGACTCACAATGAGCAGTTCTTC. Translated, it gives CSRATHNEQFF.

This clonotype was seen at least ten times. The V gene is TRBV11-2, the J gene TRBJ2-2; the D gene could be TRBD1 or TRBD2 (6 bases each). The CDR3 covers 13 residues. The germline V and J ends were trimmed by 7 bases and 7 bases, with 13 bases remaining between them. CDR1 is SGHAT and CDR2 is FQNNGV in the germline V gene. CDR3 sequence reads: CASTGAPGGELFF. The CDR3 coding sequence is TGTGCCAGCACGGGGGCCCCGGGCGGGGAGCTGTTTTTT.

This clonotype appeared many times. The chain recombines TRBV28 with TRBJ2-7, with TRBD1 matching 8 bases. Per the germline V gene, CDR1 is MDHEN and CDR2 is SYDVKM. J lost 3 bases, V lost 8 bases, and 9 bases had no gene match. The CDR3 has 14 amino acids. In DNA, the CDR3 is TGTGCCAGCCGACCCTGGACAGGGAACTACGAGCAGTACTTC. Translated: CASRPWTGNYEQYF.

This clonotype came up a few times. Here the CDR3 reads CASSRGWTEAFF. The CDR3 DNA is TGTGCCAGCAGTCGGGGATGGACTGAAGCTTTCTTT. The chain joins TRBV6-1 to TRBJ1-1; no definite D call. This CDR3 region has 12 residues. Germline V lookup: CDR1 MNHNS, CDR2 SASEGT. V was shortened by 5 bases and J by 5 bases, with 9 bases between the two germline ends.

CDR3 nucleotides: TGTGCCAGCAGTTTGATCGGGGACCTTTCCCTGCCCGGAAACACCATATATTTT. As protein: CASSLIGDLSLPGNTIYF. The chain joins TRBV28 to TRBJ1-3; D might be TRBD1 (5 bases). This CDR3 is 18 amino acids long. The germline CDR1 and CDR2 sequences are MDHEN and SYDVKM. V lost 3 bases and J 4 bases, leaving 22 bases between the germline ends.

This clonotype was detected a few times. This chain links TRBV20-1 with TRBJ2-3; 8 nucleotides align to TRBD2. The CDR3 covers 14 residues. V was clipped by 7 bases and J by 0 bases; unmatched bases: 6. Germline CDR1 is DFQATT and CDR2 is SNEGSKA (reference sequence). CDR3 amino acids: CSVESSGSTDTQYF. In DNA form, the CDR3 reads TGCAGTGTAGAGTCTAGCGGGAGCACAGATACGCAGTATTTT.

This chain connects TRBV7-6 to TRBJ2-3; D gene unclear. The CDR3 is made up of 16 amino acids. Germline-derived CDR1 and CDR2 are SGHVS and FNYEAQ. V was trimmed by 4 bases and J by 5 bases, leaving 19 bases between them. The CDR3 reads CASSSERALSQDTQYF. DNA of the CDR3: TGTGCCAGCAGCTCTGAGAGAGCATTGTCACAAGATACGCAGTATTTT.

This clonotype was detected many times. V gene TRBV28 combines with J gene TRBJ1-5; 8 nucleotides agree with TRBD1. This CDR3 has 16 residues. Germline assignment: CDR1 MDHEN and CDR2 SYDVKM. V shed 4 bases, J shed 0 bases, and the junction held 5 bases outside the gene matches. The CDR3 spells CASSSSGTGSNQPQHF. As DNA, the CDR3 is TGTGCCAGCAGTTCCTCCGGGACAGGTAGCAATCAGCCCCAGCATTTT.

There are many counts of this clonotype. The rearrangement uses TRBV18 and TRBJ2-7; 10 bases align to TRBD1. The V segment lost 3 bases and the J segment 7 bases; nucleotides outside the gene matches: 0. Germline V lookup: CDR1 KGHSH, CDR2 LQKENI. The CDR3 extends over 12 amino acids. The CDR3 reads CASSPGQGEQYF. CDR3 nucleotides: TGTGCCAGCTCACCGGGACAGGGGGAGCAGTACTTC.

Turning to this clonotype: A read error may explain this, as a much larger clone is one base away. J is TRBJ2-1 and V is TRBV5-1; 9 bases agree with TRBD2. CDR1 and CDR2 from the germline V gene are SGHRS and YFSETQ. This CDR3 region has 15 residues. V shed 3 bases and J 10 bases; nucleotides not matched to a gene: 11. CDR3 region: CASSSAGGSSREQFF. The CDR3 bases are TGCGCCAGCAGCTCAGCGGGAGGTTCCTCAAGAGAGCAGTTCTTC.

In this sample, this clonotype turned up a few times. This may be a read error: a much more frequent sequence differs by one nucleotide. V gene TRBV27 combines with J gene TRBJ1-1; D not resolved. The CDR3 consists of 11 residues. Germline V lookup: CDR1 MNHEY, CDR2 SMNVEV (reference sequence). The CDR3 DNA reads TGTGTCCAAGGCCGGAACACTGAAGCTTTCTTT. As protein: CVQGRNTEAFF.

This chain uses TRBV20-1 with TRBJ2-3; possible D gene TRBD2, 5 bases. Looked up from germline, CDR1 is DFQATT and CDR2 is SNEGSKA (reference sequence). V lost 5 bases and J 5 bases, leaving 17 bases between the germline ends. The CDR3 sequence is 14 residues long. CDR3 bases: TGCAGTGCTGACGAAGCCTACGGGGTAGATACGCAGTATTTT. Translating it yields CSADEAYGVDTQYF.

V and J are TRBV30 and TRBJ2-7, with 7 bases lining up with TRBD1. The CDR3 extends over 16 amino acids. V shed 0 bases and J 0 bases; nucleotides not matched to a gene: 8. The germline V gene has CDR1 GTSNPN and CDR2 SVGIG (reference sequence). CDR3 DNA sequence: TGTGCCTGGAGTGTTCCTTGGACAGGACGCTCCTACGAGCAGTACTTC. Its translation is CAWSVPWTGRSYEQYF. The variable domain in full, with the rest retrieved from reference TRBV30 and TRBJ2-7, is SQTIHQWPATLVQPVGSPLSLECTVEGTSNPNLYWYRQAAGRGLQLLFYSVGIGQISSEVPQNLSASRPQDRQFILSSKKLLLSDSGFYLCAWSVPWTGRSYEQYFGPGTRLTVT.

The gene calls are TRBV5-1 and TRBJ1-5; the D gene is possibly TRBD1 (5 bases). Trimming stripped 5 bases from V and 1 base from J, with 13 bases between. There are 15 residues in the CDR3. Germline V CDR1 and CDR2: SGHRS, YFSETQ. The CDR3 DNA reads TGCGCCAGCAGTTCCGGGACTGGGAGCAATCAGCCCCAGCATTTT. This codes for CASSSGTGSNQPQHF. Complete variable domain (other parts from reference TRBV5-1 and TRBJ1-5): KAGVTQTPRYLIKTRGQQVTLSCSPISGHRSVSWYQQTPGQGLQFLFEYFSETQRNKGNFPGRFSGRQFSNSRSEMNVSTLELGDSALYLCASSSGTGSNQPQHFGDGTRLSIL.

This clonotype was counted ten times or more. The chain uses TRBV28 and TRBJ1-5, with D hard to call. Germline loops: CDR1 MDHEN, CDR2 SYDVKM. The V end was cut by 5 bases, the J end by 3 bases, with 17 bases between. The CDR3 is 16 amino acids. CDR3: CASSAVPRRTNQPQHF. In DNA form, the CDR3 reads TGTGCCAGCAGTGCCGTGCCCCGGAGGACCAATCAGCCCCAGCATTTT.